The rows below give T cell receptor beta chains drawn from one sample of a study of breast tumors, draining lymph nodes, adjacent tissues. TCRdb passed the multiplex PCR reads through MiXCR, listing each CDR3 protein once. The sample has some 130,000 distinct CDR3 sequences, under 25% seen once; the top ten hold approximately 2.7%. Material for sequencing was axillary lymph node tissue. Every receptor here comes from a female donor with breast cancer. Some clones in this sample may be carry-over from other donors' samples. Both conserved end residues are part of each CDR3. The D gene is left open where the match is weak. The size entry is marked missing in some rows and otherwise reads once, few, many or a size class.

clone size: many; J gene: TRBJ2-3; V gene: TRBV10-1; D gene: TRBD2; CDR3 protein: CASSEKGQGGLAGVTDTQYF; CDR3 DNA: TGCGCCAGCAGTGAGAAAGGACAGGGTGGCCTAGCGGGAGTCACAGATACGCAGTATTTT
clone size: many; J gene: TRBJ2-7; V gene: TRBV6-5; D gene: TRBD1; CDR3 protein: CASSYVRTGPMEQYF; CDR3 DNA: TGTGCCAGCAGTTACGTTCGGACAGGACCCATGGAGCAGTACTTC
clone size: NA; J gene: TRBJ1-5; V gene: TRBV18; D gene: TRBD1; CDR3 protein: CASSPKTGRDQPQHF; CDR3 DNA: TGTGCCAGCTCACCTAAGACAGGGAGGGATCAGCCCCAGCATTTT
clone size: many; J gene: TRBJ2-5; V gene: TRBV9; D gene: NA; CDR3 protein: CASSVVPAQETQYF; CDR3 DNA: TGTGCCAGCAGCGTAGTTCCGGCCCAAGAGACCCAGTACTTC
clone size: many; J gene: TRBJ2-5; V gene: TRBV5-4; D gene: NA; CDR3 protein: CASSLVAGRETQYF; CDR3 DNA: TGTGCCAGCAGCTTGGTTGCGGGCAGAGAGACCCAGTACTTC
clone size: many; J gene: TRBJ2-3; V gene: TRBV7-2; D gene: TRBD2; CDR3 protein: CASSLAAGGPSDTQYF; CDR3 DNA: TGTGCCAGCAGCTTAGCTGCGGGAGGGCCCTCAGATACGCAGTATTTT
clone size: many; J gene: TRBJ2-3; V gene: TRBV7-9; D gene: NA; CDR3 protein: CASSSTGSSTDTQYF; CDR3 DNA: TGTGCCAGCAGCTCCACAGGGTCTAGCACAGATACGCAGTATTTT
clone size: many; J gene: TRBJ2-7; V gene: TRBV5-1; D gene: NA; CDR3 protein: CASSVGGASYEQYF; CDR3 DNA: TGCGCCAGCAGCGTGGGGGGGGCCTCCTACGAGCAGTACTTC
clone size: NA; J gene: TRBJ2-4; V gene: TRBV20-1; D gene: NA; CDR3 protein: CSARDPSSKNIQYF; CDR3 DNA: TGCAGTGCTAGAGATCCTAGCTCCAAAAACATTCAGTACTTC
clone size: many; J gene: TRBJ1-6; V gene: TRBV7-8; D gene: TRBD1; CDR3 protein: CASSLAGQGVASPLHF; CDR3 DNA: TGTGCCAGCAGCTTAGCGGGACAGGGGGTAGCATCACCCCTCCACTTT
clone size: many; J gene: TRBJ2-1; V gene: TRBV7-3; D gene: TRBD2; CDR3 protein: CASSPSSGRSEQFF; CDR3 DNA: TGTGCCAGCAGCCCCTCTAGCGGGAGAAGTGAGCAGTTCTTC
clone size: many; J gene: TRBJ2-7; V gene: TRBV12-3/TRBV12-4; D gene: TRBD2; CDR3 protein: CASSPGTSGRQYF; CDR3 DNA: TGTGCCAGCAGCCCCGGGACTAGCGGGAGGCAGTACTTC
clone size: NA; J gene: TRBJ1-3; V gene: TRBV13; D gene: NA; CDR3 protein: CASSLGGRSSGNTIYF; CDR3 DNA: TGTGCCAGCAGCTTAGGGGGACGGAGCTCTGGAAACACCATATATTTT
clone size: few; J gene: TRBJ2-2; V gene: TRBV3-1; D gene: NA; CDR3 protein: CASSQDVGTTHTGELFF; CDR3 DNA: TGTGCCAGCAGCCAAGATGTCGGGACAACTCACACCGGGGAGCTGTTTTTT
clone size: few; J gene: TRBJ2-3; V gene: TRBV28; D gene: NA; CDR3 protein: CASSLGQRPSTDTQYF; CDR3 DNA: TGTGCCAGCAGTTTGGGGCAGCGACCTAGCACAGATACGCAGTATTTT
clone size: NA; J gene: TRBJ1-3; V gene: TRBV6-2/TRBV6-3; D gene: NA; CDR3 protein: CASSYGRSSGTTIYF; CDR3 DNA: TGTGCCAGCAGTTACGGGCGGAGCTCTGGAACCACCATATATTTT
clone size: many; J gene: TRBJ1-2; V gene: TRBV6-6; D gene: NA; CDR3 protein: CASSSPQGSNYGYTF; CDR3 DNA: TGTGCCAGCAGTTCCCCACAGGGATCTAACTATGGCTACACCTTC
clone size: many; J gene: TRBJ1-4; V gene: TRBV10-2; D gene: NA; CDR3 protein: CASSKRQGGEKLFF; CDR3 DNA: TGCGCCAGCAGCAAGAGGCAGGGAGGAGAAAAACTGTTTTTT
clone size: NA; J gene: TRBJ1-5; V gene: TRBV28; D gene: TRBD1; CDR3 protein: CASSLRGQGGNQPQHF; CDR3 DNA: TGTGCCAGCAGTTTACGAGGACAGGGTGGCAATCAGCCCCAGCATTTT
clone size: NA; J gene: TRBJ2-2; V gene: TRBV28; D gene: NA; CDR3 protein: CASREGFGELFF; CDR3 DNA: TGTGCCAGCAGAGAGGGTTTCGGGGAGCTGTTTTTT
clone size: NA; J gene: TRBJ1-2; V gene: TRBV5-5; D gene: NA; CDR3 protein: CASSPQPGDYGYTF; CDR3 DNA: TGTGCCAGCAGTCCCCAGCCAGGGGACTATGGCTACACCTTC
clone size: few; J gene: TRBJ2-7; V gene: TRBV28; D gene: TRBD1; CDR3 protein: CASSLGDRRYEQYF; CDR3 DNA: TGTGCCAGCAGTTTAGGGGACAGGAGGTACGAGCAGTACTTC
clone size: NA; J gene: TRBJ2-3; V gene: TRBV12-3/TRBV12-4; D gene: NA; CDR3 protein: CASSLRHVSTDTQYF; CDR3 DNA: TGTGCCAGCAGTTTACGACACGTTAGCACAGATACGCAGTATTTT
clone size: many; J gene: TRBJ2-7; V gene: TRBV6-5; D gene: TRBD1; CDR3 protein: CASSRRQGYEQYF; CDR3 DNA: TGTGCCAGCAGTCGACGACAGGGCTACGAGCAGTACTTC
clone size: many; J gene: TRBJ2-1; V gene: TRBV2; D gene: NA; CDR3 protein: CASSLLVVINEQFF; CDR3 DNA: TGTGCCAGCAGTTTACTAGTAGTCATCAATGAGCAGTTCTTC
clone size: many; J gene: TRBJ2-5; V gene: TRBV20-1; D gene: NA; CDR3 protein: CSARDEHQETQYF; CDR3 DNA: TGCAGTGCTAGAGATGAGCACCAAGAGACCCAGTACTTC
clone size: few; J gene: TRBJ2-1; V gene: TRBV18; D gene: TRBD1; CDR3 protein: CASSPDTGGGEQFF; CDR3 DNA: TGTGCCAGCTCACCAGATACAGGGGGCGGCGAGCAGTTCTTC
clone size: many; J gene: TRBJ2-1; V gene: TRBV12-3/TRBV12-4; D gene: TRBD2; CDR3 protein: CASRRAGRSPNEQFF; CDR3 DNA: TGTGCCAGCAGGCGGGCCGGGAGGTCTCCCAATGAGCAGTTCTTC